This TCR beta chain was observed in a study of blood T cell repertoires in COVID-19. About the study: From the United States, Italy and Spain came samples of acute and convalescent COVID-19. From T cells, B-cell-depleted T cells, or PBMCs came the material, which was cDNA or gDNA.

V was cut by 4 bases and J by 4 bases, with 23 bases left in between. This CDR3 spans 17 amino acids. CDR1 and CDR2 from the germline V gene are MNHEY and SMNVEV (reference sequence). Those designated as exposed participants met a COVID-19 case within 2 weeks before study entry. In the authors' methods: How many nucleated cells were present was estimated from reference gene primer amplification. The data were produced by immunoSEQ multiplex PCR, yet TCRdb's version contains in-frame clones alone and is incomplete. That table is the source of V, J and clone size, and D and trimming were worked out from the DNA. This table holds 220,000 or so clones, around 90% found once.

Sequenced: PBMCs or T cells enriched from blood (not recorded which). The sequence came from a man aged 25 to 40 who had been exposed to COVID-19. V is TRBV27 and J is TRBJ2-7; maybe TRBD1 (7 bases). CDR3 sequence: CASSSPSEQGGFYEQYF. DNA of the CDR3: TGTGCCAGCAGTTCCCCCTCCGAGCAGGGGGGTTTTTACGAGCAGTACTTC.